This T cell receptor beta chain was recorded in a study of regulatory T cells in long-lasting Graves disease. As to this clonotype: Its antigen is not known. A far bigger clonotype differs at one base, so this is likely a read error.

The CDR3 runs to 14 residues. Germline loops: CDR1 SGHTA, CDR2 FQGTGA. Overall study findings and caveats: TRBV28, TRBJ1-2 and TRBJ2-5 were segments that persistent disease favored.

Assembly of TCR beta libraries relied on iRepertoire HTBI primers together with Arm-PCR of CDR3 regions. Each CDR3 protein gets one entry after TCRdb re-called the multiplex PCR reads with MiXCR. The sample lists approximately 490,000 distinct CDR3 sequences; about 16% were seen once. The sample's time point: newly diagnosed GD, antithyroid drugs for less than 3 months. Construction of the TCR library relied on RNA isolated from PBMCs. The data were also submitted as part of a second study, on T cells in Graves' hyperthyroidism and ophthalmopathy. As that report states: An absence of ophthalmopathy progression within 18 months meant stable Graves' hyperthyroidism. Lactation, pregnancy, other autoimmune disease or uncontrolled infection led to exclusion of patients.

The TCR comes from a man aged 35 to 55 with Graves disease. J is TRBJ2-5 and V is TRBV7-3, with D maybe TRBD1 (6 bases). The assigned J gene may be wrong: the sequence end matches TRBJ2-1 better. Sample: peripheral blood mononuclear cells (PBMCs), taken at new diagnosis, from a patient treated with antithyroid drugs. CDR3 in amino acids: CASSHNNRVNEQFF. The CDR3 region has the DNA TGTGCCAGCAGCCACAATAACAGGGTAAATGAGCAGTTCTTC.